This T cell receptor (beta chain) was captured in a study of brain T cells in children with intractable seizures. This table comes from immunoSEQ multiplex PCR, and its TCRdb copy is limited to in-frame clones, with some not included. The profile shows 110,000 or so clones, around 94% of them singletons. The clonotype was recovered from a boy in the first two years of life with hemimegalencephaly and intractable seizures. Source: peripheral blood, taken at surgery.

CDR3 nucleotide sequence: TGTGCCAGCAGCTTATCCTCATACGGTTACGAGCAGTACTTC. Protein sequence: CASSLSSYGYEQYF. This chain uses TRBV13 with TRBJ2-7; D call uncertain. V was cut by 2 bases and J by 4 bases, with 12 bases left in between. Germline V gene lookup returns CDR1 PRHDT and CDR2 FYEKMQ (reference sequence). CDR3 length: 14 residues. Supplemented by reference TRBV13 and TRBJ2-7, the full variable domain reads AAGVIQSPRHLIKEKRETATLKCYPIPRHDTVYWYQQGPGQDPQFLISFYEKMQSDKGSIPDRFSAQQFSDYHSELNMSSLELGDSALYFCASSLSSYGYEQYFGPGTRLTVT.